The 19 T cell receptor beta chains given below trace back to one sample, sequenced in a study of T-cell memory formation after mild COVID-19. TCRdb itself ran the 5' RACE reads through MiXCR, one entry per CDR3 protein. The sample carries 530,000 or so distinct CDR3 sequences, approximately 15% recorded once. Input material: PBMCs or a T cell subset sorted from them (not recorded which). These receptors were taken from an adult woman who had mild COVID-19 (a few samples of this study predate the infection). Cell type and time point are not known.

This clonotype was detected a few times. The chain combines TRBV4-1 with TRBJ1-5, with no clear D. Germline V gene sequence: CDR1 MGHRA, CDR2 YSYEKL. Deletions cut 1 base from V and 3 bases from J, with 10 bases between. The CDR3 contains 15 residues. This CDR3 reads CASSQVWEPNQPQHF. The CDR3 nucleotides read TGCGCCAGCAGCCAAGTTTGGGAACCCAATCAGCCCCAGCATTTT.

As for this clonotype: A junction end diverges from the germline sequence, so it may reflect a read error. The J gene is TRBJ2-2, the V gene TRBV18; 9 nucleotides align to TRBD1. CDR1 and CDR2 from the germline V gene are KGHSH and LQKENI. The CDR3 loop spans 15 amino acids. The CDR3 DNA reads TGTGCCAGCTCACTCGACAGGGGGAACGCCGGGGAGCTGTTTTTT. Translating it yields CASSLDRGNAGELFF.

The chain recombines TRBV20-1 with TRBJ1-1, with 7 nucleotides matching TRBD1. Germline CDR1 DFQATT, CDR2 SNEGSKA (reference sequence). CDR3 length: 14 residues. V was pared by 4 bases and J by 0 bases, with 5 bases of the junction left unmatched. The DNA for the CDR3 is TGCAGTGCTAAGACAGGGTCCATGAACACTGAAGCTTTCTTT. Its translation is CSAKTGSMNTEAFF.

The chain combines TRBV6-5 with TRBJ2-7, with a weak D call TRBD1 (6 bases). The CDR3 covers 18 residues. CDR1 and CDR2 from the germline V gene are MNHEY and SVGAGI. V dropped 0 bases and J dropped 0 bases, with 18 bases sitting between them. The DNA for the CDR3 is TGTGCCAGCAGTTACTCGCGAATACGTCAGGGGAGCTCCTACGAGCAGTACTTC. Amino acid sequence: CASSYSRIRQGSSYEQYF.

The genes are TRBV9 and TRBJ2-1, with D possibly TRBD2 on 5 matching bases. The CDR3 length is 16 residues. V lost 0 bases and J lost 0, with 10 bases in between. From germline, CDR1 is SGDLS and CDR2 YYNGEE. The CDR3 region is CASSVDRDFSYNEQFF. CDR3 coding DNA: TGTGCCAGCAGCGTAGATCGGGATTTCTCCTACAATGAGCAGTTCTTC.

The chain is built from TRBV5-1 and TRBJ1-1; TRBD1 agrees at 12 bases. The germline V gene has CDR1 SGHRS and CDR2 YFSETQ. Germline trimming cut 0 bases from V and 6 bases from J; bases unmatched to any gene: 9. This CDR3 is 17 amino acids long. The CDR3: CASSLEGQGARLAEAFF. The CDR3 DNA reads as TGCGCCAGCAGCTTGGAGGGACAGGGGGCGCGGTTGGCTGAAGCTTTCTTT.

This clonotype was observed a handful of times. The chain recombines TRBV23-1 with TRBJ2-1; tentative D call: TRBD1 (5 bases). TRBV23-1 is given ORF status, its function remaining uncertain. This CDR3 has 17 residues. V was pared by 1 base and J by 2 bases, with 15 bases between. The DNA of the CDR3 is TGCGCCAGCAGTCAATGGGATACGACAGCAACCTACAATGAGCAGTTCTTC. Amino acids: CASSQWDTTATYNEQFF.

The chain couples TRBV27 to TRBJ2-1; 9 bases map to TRBD1. V lost 5 bases and J lost 1; bases outside the gene matches: 9. Germline V CDR1 and CDR2: MNHEY, SMNVEV (reference sequence). The CDR3 spans 17 residues. The CDR3 DNA follows: TGTGCCAGCAGTCCCATCAGCGGACAGGGGTCCTACAATGAGCAGTTCTTC. Its protein is CASSPISGQGSYNEQFF.

This chain joins TRBV6-5 and TRBJ2-2; 13 bases are shared with TRBD2. V lost 0 bases to trimming and J lost 0 bases; unmatched junction nucleotides: 10. The CDR3 is 21 amino acids. The V gene's germline CDR1 is MNHEY and CDR2 SVGAGI. The CDR3 DNA reads TGTGCCAGCAGTTACTCGAGTCTTCGACTAGCGGGGGGCCCGAACACCGGGGAGCTGTTTTTT. Translation: CASSYSSLRLAGGPNTGELFF.

The chain recombines TRBV11-3 with TRBJ2-2; D ambiguous. The V end lost 0 bases, the J end lost 5 bases, and 7 bases lay between the germline ends. Germline assignment: CDR1 SGHNT and CDR2 YENEEA. The CDR3 extends over 14 amino acids. The CDR3 DNA reads as TGTGCCAGCAGCTTAGATAGGGTGACCGGGGAGCTGTTTTTT. Residues: CASSLDRVTGELFF. The variable domain in full, completed from reference TRBV11-3 and TRBJ2-2, reads EAGVVQSPRYKIIEKKQPVAFWCNPISGHNTLYWYLQNLGQGPELLIRYENEEAVDDSQLPKDRFSAERLKGVDSTLKIQPAELGDSAVYLCASSLDRVTGELFFGEGSRLTVL.

CDR3 nucleotide sequence: TGTGCCAGCAGCGCGAGTGGGAATCAGCCCCAGCATTTT. This sequence encodes CASSASGNQPQHF. The rearrangement links TRBV9 to TRBJ1-5; D remains unclear. Germline V gene data show CDR1 as SGDLS and CDR2 as YYNGEE. Deletions cut 3 bases from V and 4 bases from J, with 8 bases between. The CDR3 is 13 amino acids.

In its sample, this clonotype was seen many times. The J gene is TRBJ2-5, the V gene TRBV11-2, with 8 bases aligning to TRBD1. The length of the CDR3 is 14 residues. Germline CDR1 reads SGHAT; CDR2 reads FQNNGV. J was trimmed by 5 bases and V by 5 bases; bases with no gene match: 7. CDR3 sequence reads: CASSGWDRQETQYF. The DNA for the CDR3 is TGTGCCAGCAGCGGGTGGGACAGGCAGGAGACCCAGTACTTC.

This clonotype has only a few counts. The chain combines TRBV10-2 with TRBJ2-7; no definite D call. V gave up 9 bases and J gave up 3 bases, with 9 bases separating them. Germline V gene data show CDR1 as WSHSY and CDR2 as SAAADI. This CDR3 has 11 residues. CDR3 loop: CASVDGYEQYF. The DNA for the CDR3 is TGCGCCAGTGTGGACGGCTACGAGCAGTACTTC.

This clonotype was seen more than once but under ten times. V and J are TRBV24-1 and TRBJ1-2; 7 bases map to TRBD1. This CDR3 has 16 amino acids. The V and J ends lost 4 bases and 4 bases, in that order; junction bases with no gene match: 11. Germline loops: CDR1 KGHDR, CDR2 SFDVKD. The DNA of the CDR3 is TGTGCCACCAGTGACGCTCTTTCGGACAGGCCCTATGGCTACACCTTC. It encodes CATSDALSDRPYGYTF.

The J gene is TRBJ1-4, the V gene TRBV12-3 or TRBV12-4, with 7 positions matching TRBD1. J lost 8 bases, V lost 4 bases, and 10 bases had no gene match. This CDR3 has 15 amino acids. This chain's CDR3 is CASSSSGTVQEKLFF. The CDR3 nucleotides are TGTGCCAGCAGTTCCTCCGGGACAGTACAAGAAAAACTGTTTTTT.

The V and J genes are TRBV12-3 or TRBV12-4 and TRBJ1-5, with D unresolved. V shed 5 bases and J shed 6 bases, with 17 bases lying between them. This CDR3 has 15 residues. The CDR3 spells CASSLSGGSGQPQHF. As DNA, the CDR3 is TGTGCCAGCAGTCTATCGGGCGGCAGCGGTCAGCCCCAGCATTTT.

In this sample, this clonotype turned up a few times. The chain has TRBV6-5 and TRBJ1-4, with no clear D. The CDR3 has 14 amino acids. Germline lookup yields CDR1 MNHEY and CDR2 SVGAGI. V lost 2 bases and J lost 3, with 7 bases in between. CDR3 DNA sequence: TGTGCCAGCAGTTACGGCCGCCCTAATGAAAAACTGTTTTTT. This encodes CASSYGRPNEKLFF.

This clonotype was detected a few times. The chain uses TRBV10-3 and TRBJ2-5, with D hard to call. CDR1 is ENHRY, CDR2 SYGVKD, per germline. Trimming cost V 4 bases and J 1 base, with 10 bases left between them. This CDR3 is 14 amino acids long. The CDR3 sequence is CAISGNRRQETQYF. The CDR3 DNA sequence: TGTGCCATCAGTGGTAATCGCCGCCAAGAGACCCAGTACTTC.

V gene TRBV6-2 or TRBV6-3 combines with J gene TRBJ2-2; 7 nucleotides agree with TRBD2. From germline, CDR1 is MNHEY and CDR2 SVGEGT. The CDR3 extends over 22 amino acids. Unmatched junction bases numbered 30, after V lost 6 bases and J lost 5 bases. The DNA for the CDR3 is TGTGCCAGCAGACCAGGGACGGCAGCGGGGCTGGGGAACTGGAAGAGGACCGGGGAGCTGTTTTTT. This translates into CASRPGTAAGLGNWKRTGELFF.